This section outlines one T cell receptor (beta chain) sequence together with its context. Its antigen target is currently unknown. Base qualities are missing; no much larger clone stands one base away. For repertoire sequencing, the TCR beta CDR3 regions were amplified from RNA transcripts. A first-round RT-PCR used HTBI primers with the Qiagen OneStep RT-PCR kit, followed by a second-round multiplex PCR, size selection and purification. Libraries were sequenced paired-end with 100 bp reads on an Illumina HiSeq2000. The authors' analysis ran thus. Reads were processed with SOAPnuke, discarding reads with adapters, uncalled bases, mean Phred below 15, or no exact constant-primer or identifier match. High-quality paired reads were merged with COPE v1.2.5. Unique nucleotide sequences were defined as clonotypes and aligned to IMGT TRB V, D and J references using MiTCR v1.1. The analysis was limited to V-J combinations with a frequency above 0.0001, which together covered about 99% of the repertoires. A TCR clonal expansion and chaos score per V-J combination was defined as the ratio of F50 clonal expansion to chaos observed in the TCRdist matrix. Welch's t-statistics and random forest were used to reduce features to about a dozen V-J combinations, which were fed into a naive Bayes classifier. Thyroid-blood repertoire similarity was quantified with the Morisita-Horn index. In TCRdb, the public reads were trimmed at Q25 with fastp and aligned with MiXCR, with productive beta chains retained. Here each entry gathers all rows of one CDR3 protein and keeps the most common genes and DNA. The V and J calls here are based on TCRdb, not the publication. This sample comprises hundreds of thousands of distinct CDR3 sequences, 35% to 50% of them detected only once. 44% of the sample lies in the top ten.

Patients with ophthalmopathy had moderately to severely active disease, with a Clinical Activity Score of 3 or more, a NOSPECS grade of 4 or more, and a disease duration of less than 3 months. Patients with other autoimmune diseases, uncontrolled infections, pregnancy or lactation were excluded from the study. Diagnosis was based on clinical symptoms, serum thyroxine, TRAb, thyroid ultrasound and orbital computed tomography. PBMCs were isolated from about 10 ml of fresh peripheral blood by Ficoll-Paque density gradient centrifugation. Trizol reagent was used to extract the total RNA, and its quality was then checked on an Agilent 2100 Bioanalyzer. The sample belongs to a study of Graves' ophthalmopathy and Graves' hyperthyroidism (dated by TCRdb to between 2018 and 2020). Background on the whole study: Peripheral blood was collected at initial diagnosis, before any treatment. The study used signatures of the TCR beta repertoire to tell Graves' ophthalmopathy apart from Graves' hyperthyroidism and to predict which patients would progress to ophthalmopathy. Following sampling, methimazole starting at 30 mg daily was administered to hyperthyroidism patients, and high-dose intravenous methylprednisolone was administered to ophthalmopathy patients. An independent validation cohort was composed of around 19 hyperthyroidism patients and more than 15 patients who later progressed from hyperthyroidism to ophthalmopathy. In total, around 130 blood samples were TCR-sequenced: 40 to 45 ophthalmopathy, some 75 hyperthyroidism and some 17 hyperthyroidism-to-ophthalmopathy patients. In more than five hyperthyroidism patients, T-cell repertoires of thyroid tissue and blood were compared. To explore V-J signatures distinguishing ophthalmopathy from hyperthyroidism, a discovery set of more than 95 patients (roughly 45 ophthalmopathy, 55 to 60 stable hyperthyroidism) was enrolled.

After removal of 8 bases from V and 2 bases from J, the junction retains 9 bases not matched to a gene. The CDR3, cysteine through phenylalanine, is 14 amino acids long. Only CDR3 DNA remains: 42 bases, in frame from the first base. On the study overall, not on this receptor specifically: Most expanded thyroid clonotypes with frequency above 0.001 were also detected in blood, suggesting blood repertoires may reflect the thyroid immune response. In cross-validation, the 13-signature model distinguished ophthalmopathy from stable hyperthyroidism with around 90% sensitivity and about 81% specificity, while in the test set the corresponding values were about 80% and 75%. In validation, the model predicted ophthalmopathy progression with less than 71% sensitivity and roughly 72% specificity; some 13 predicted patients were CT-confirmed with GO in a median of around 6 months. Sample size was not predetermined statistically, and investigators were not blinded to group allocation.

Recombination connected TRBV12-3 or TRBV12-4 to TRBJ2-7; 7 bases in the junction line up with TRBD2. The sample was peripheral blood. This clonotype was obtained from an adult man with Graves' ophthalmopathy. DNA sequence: TGTGCCAGCTCTAGCGGCAAAGATACCTACGAGCAGTACTTC. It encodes CASSSGKDTYEQYF.